The 21 T cell receptor beta chains below come from one sample, sequenced in a study of shared clonotypes between healthy human individuals. The naive CD8 population came from CD45RO-negative cells selected for CCR7, without terminally differentiated effector memory CD45RA+ cells. Data came from immunoSEQ multiplex PCR; TCRdb stores just in-frame clones and leaves some out. The table lists about 2 million clones, about 95% of them singletons. The sample consisted of naive CD8+ T cells sorted from blood. Receptors were obtained from a young man in good health.

This clone was recorded once. CDR3 sequence reads: CASSRTGGPSYNEQFF. The CDR3 DNA follows: TGTGCCAGCAGTCGGACAGGGGGTCCCTCCTACAATGAGCAGTTCTTC. The rearrangement joins TRBV11-2 to TRBJ2-1, with 10 bases lining up with TRBD1. The CDR3 is 16 residues long. V shed 6 bases, J shed 0 bases, and the junction held 5 bases outside the gene matches. The germline CDR1 and CDR2 sequences are SGHAT and FQNNGV. Variable domain in full (rest from reference TRBV11-2 and TRBJ2-1): EAGVAQSPRYKIIEKRQSVAFWCNPISGHATLYWYQQILGQGPKLLIQFQNNGVVDDSQLPKDRFSAERLKGVDSTLKIQPAKLEDSAVYLCASSRTGGPSYNEQFFGPGTRLTVL.

The chain is built from TRBV6-6 and TRBJ1-5; tentative D call: TRBD1 (5 bases). Germline V gene data show CDR1 as MNHNY and CDR2 as SVGAGI (reference sequence). The ends were cut back, 1 base at V and 2 bases at J, with 12 bases in the middle. The CDR3 contains 16 residues. The CDR3 DNA follows: TGTGCCAGCAGTTACTTAAGGCCGGGGGGCAATCAGCCCCAGCATTTT. As protein: CASSYLRPGGNQPQHF.

This rearrangement joins TRBV27 to TRBJ2-3, with a possible D match to TRBD1 (6 bases). In germline, CDR1 is MNHEY, CDR2 SMNVEV (reference sequence). Trimming took off 6 bases at V and 2 bases at J, with 15 bases between the two ends. The CDR3 loop spans 15 amino acids. CDR3 DNA sequence: TGTGCCAGCAGGACTCAGACAGGATTCACAGATACGCAGTATTTT. Encoded protein: CASRTQTGFTDTQYF.

DNA of the CDR3: TGTGCCAGCAGCTTAAATGGACAGGGGAACACTGAAGCTTTCTTT. Amino acids: CASSLNGQGNTEAFF. This chain uses TRBV5-4 with TRBJ1-1; 8 bases align to TRBD1. Germline CDR1 and CDR2: SGHNT and YYREEE (reference sequence). V lost 2 bases to trimming and J lost 1 base; unmatched junction nucleotides: 4. CDR3 size: 15 residues.

The chain joins TRBV6-5 to TRBJ1-4; 7 nucleotides match TRBD1. The germline CDR1 and CDR2 sequences are MNHEY and SVGAGI. The CDR3 contains 16 residues. V dropped 0 bases and J dropped 5; count of bases not matched to a gene: 6. The CDR3 coding sequence is TGTGCCAGCAGTTACTCCGCAGGGGGATCCAATGAAAAACTGTTTTTT. Amino acids: CASSYSAGGSNEKLFF.

The genes are TRBV16 and TRBJ2-7, with TRBD1 matching over 10 bases. V dropped 2 bases and J dropped 4; count of bases not matched to a gene: 5. Per germline, CDR1 KGHSY and CDR2 FQNENV. The CDR3 has 15 amino acids. The CDR3 bases are TGTGCCAGCAGCCAACCGGGACAGGGGATGTACGAGCAGTACTTC. Translated, it gives CASSQPGQGMYEQYF.

The V call is TRBV15, the J call TRBJ2-3; D remains ambiguous. Germline CDR1 is LNHNV and CDR2 is YYDKDF (reference sequence). The CDR3 totals 14 residues. Trimming cost V 3 bases and J 8 bases, with 15 bases left between them. The CDR3 DNA reads as TGTGCCACCAGCAGGGACCTAATAGTCGGTACGCAGTATTTT. Translated: CATSRDLIVGTQYF.

V gene TRBV29-1 combines with J gene TRBJ2-3; 8 bases line up with TRBD1. Germline trimming cut 7 bases from V and 2 bases from J; bases unmatched to any gene: 5. The CDR3 sequence is 13 residues long. The germline V gene encodes CDR1 SQVTM and CDR2 ANQGSEA. CDR3 residues: CSADRAITDTQYF. DNA for the CDR3: TGCAGCGCGGACAGGGCCATCACAGATACGCAGTATTTT.

The V gene is TRBV7-2, the J gene TRBJ2-7, with D tentatively TRBD1 (6 bases). The CDR3 consists of 12 residues. V lost 3 bases to trimming and J lost 7 bases, with 10 bases between them. CDR1 SGHTA and CDR2 FQGNSA come from the germline V gene. The CDR3 loop reads CASSFQGWEQYF. The DNA for the CDR3 is TGTGCCAGCAGCTTTCAGGGGTGGGAGCAGTACTTC.

This chain connects TRBV5-1 to TRBJ2-7, with D possibly TRBD2 on 5 matching bases. CDR3 length equals 16 residues. V dropped 4 bases and J dropped 7 bases, with 24 bases sitting between them. Germline V gene sequence: CDR1 SGHRS, CDR2 YFSETQ. CDR3 residues: CASSRSGKLPLGEQYF. The CDR3 DNA reads as TGCGCCAGCAGCAGATCCGGGAAATTGCCACTGGGGGAGCAGTACTTC. Together with reference TRBV5-1 and TRBJ2-7, the CDR3 gives the full variable domain: KAGVTQTPRYLIKTRGQQVTLSCSPISGHRSVSWYQQTPGQGLQFLFEYFSETQRNKGNFPGRFSGRQFSNSRSEMNVSTLELGDSALYLCASSRSGKLPLGEQYFGPGTRLTVT.

This clone has only a few counts. The rearrangement links TRBV19 to TRBJ1-5; D is possibly TRBD1 (6 bases). CDR1 and CDR2 from the germline V gene are LNHDA and SQIVND (reference sequence). V lost 7 bases and J lost 7, with 17 bases in between. The CDR3 runs to 14 residues. As DNA, the CDR3 is TGTGCCAGTAATACGGCAGGGGTAGAACAGCCCCAGCATTTT. Protein product: CASNTAGVEQPQHF.

CDR3 amino acids: CASSEGYGGYEQYF. Here the CDR3 DNA reads TGTGCCAGCAGTGAAGGCTACGGGGGCTACGAGCAGTACTTC. The gene calls are TRBV6-1 and TRBJ2-7; a weak D match, TRBD2 (6 bases). V was pared by 1 base and J by 3 bases, with 10 bases between. There are 14 residues in the CDR3. Germline V gene sequence: CDR1 MNHNS, CDR2 SASEGT.

The count of this clone is one. This chain joins TRBV14 and TRBJ1-1, with TRBD1 matching 9 bases. This CDR3 is built from 17 residues. Germline V gives CDR1 SGHDN, CDR2 FVKESK. Trimming took 5 bases from V and 1 from J; bases not matched to a gene: 11. The CDR3 region is CASSSLGTGQWNTEAFF. DNA of the CDR3: TGTGCCAGCAGCTCCCTCGGGACAGGGCAATGGAACACTGAAGCTTTCTTT.

Only one count was recorded for this clone. The J gene is TRBJ2-3, the V gene TRBV14, with 9 bases matching TRBD2. Germline CDR1 and CDR2: SGHDN and FVKESK. The J segment lost 2 bases and the V segment lost 2 bases, leaving 11 bases of the junction unmatched. The CDR3 spans 18 residues. CDR3 nucleotide sequence: TGTGCCAGCAGCCAATTGGGTCTTTCTAGCGGGACCACAGATACGCAGTATTTT. Protein: CASSQLGLSSGTTDTQYF.

The chain uses TRBV6-5 and TRBJ1-2; a possible D gene is TRBD1 (6 bases). Looked up from germline, CDR1 is MNHEY and CDR2 is SVGAGI. This CDR3 comprises 13 residues. Deletions cut 2 bases from V and 8 bases from J, with 12 bases between. CDR3 in amino acids: CASSYDGGRGYTF. For the CDR3, the DNA is TGTGCCAGCAGTTACGACGGGGGCCGCGGCTACACCTTC.

The CDR3 here is CASSQEPTGVISYEQYF. The CDR3 DNA sequence: TGCGCCAGCAGCCAAGAGCCGACCGGGGTAATAAGCTACGAGCAGTACTTC. J is TRBJ2-7 and V is TRBV4-3; a weak D match, TRBD2 (5 bases). The CDR3 is made up of 17 amino acids. Germline V gene lookup returns CDR1 LGHNA and CDR2 YSLEER. V was trimmed by 0 bases and J by 3 bases, leaving 18 bases between them.

This chain uses TRBV2 with TRBJ2-1, with 10 bases lining up with TRBD2. The CDR3 is made up of 19 amino acids. Trimming took 6 bases from V and 5 from J; bases not matched to a gene: 19. The germline gives CDR1 SNHLY, CDR2 FYNNEI. DNA for the CDR3: TGTGCCAGCAGCAAATCCGTTCCAGCGGGAGGGATGCTTCACAATGAGCAGTTCTTC. As protein: CASSKSVPAGGMLHNEQFF.

V and J are TRBV5-5 and TRBJ2-1, with D possibly being TRBD1 (5 bases). The CDR3 contains 13 residues. Germline V CDR1 and CDR2: SGHKS, YYEKEE (reference sequence). The V and J ends lost 1 base and 10 bases respectively, with 12 bases between them. CDR3 region: CASSLWTTWEQFF. In nucleotides, the CDR3 is TGTGCCAGCAGCTTGTGGACAACCTGGGAGCAGTTCTTC. Filled out from reference TRBV5-5 and TRBJ2-1, the complete variable domain reads DAGVTQSPTHLIKTRGQQVTLRCSPISGHKSVSWYQQVLGQGPQFIFQYYEKEERGRGNFPDRFSARQFPNYSSELNVNALLLGDSALYLCASSLWTTWEQFFGPGTRLTVL.

The chain carries TRBV7-9 and TRBJ1-4, with 7 bases fitting TRBD1. CDR3 length: 15 residues. The junction had 3 bases not matched to a gene; V was cut back by 4 bases and J by 1 base. The germline V gene has CDR1 SEHNR and CDR2 FQNEAQ (reference sequence). The CDR3 reads CASSYDRETNEKLFF. The CDR3, as DNA: TGTGCCAGCAGCTACGACAGGGAAACTAATGAAAAACTGTTTTTT.

J is TRBJ2-3 and V is TRBV13, with D tentatively TRBD2 (6 bases). CDR1 is PRHDT, CDR2 FYEKMQ, per germline (reference sequence). Deletions cut 0 bases from V and 0 bases from J, with 13 bases between. The CDR3 has 17 amino acids. CDR3 nucleotide sequence: TGTGCCAGCAGCTTAGGTTGGGGGGAAACTAGCACAGATACGCAGTATTTT. Amino acid sequence: CASSLGWGETSTDTQYF.

The chain links TRBV27 to TRBJ1-4; possible D gene TRBD1, 6 bases. The V end was cut by 5 bases, the J end by 6 bases, with 22 bases between. Germline values: CDR1 MNHEY, CDR2 SMNVEV (reference sequence). This CDR3 has 17 amino acids. DNA of the CDR3: TGTGCCAGCAGTCCACAGGGTGTTGAACAACTAGATGAAAAACTGTTTTTT. The encoded protein is CASSPQGVEQLDEKLFF.